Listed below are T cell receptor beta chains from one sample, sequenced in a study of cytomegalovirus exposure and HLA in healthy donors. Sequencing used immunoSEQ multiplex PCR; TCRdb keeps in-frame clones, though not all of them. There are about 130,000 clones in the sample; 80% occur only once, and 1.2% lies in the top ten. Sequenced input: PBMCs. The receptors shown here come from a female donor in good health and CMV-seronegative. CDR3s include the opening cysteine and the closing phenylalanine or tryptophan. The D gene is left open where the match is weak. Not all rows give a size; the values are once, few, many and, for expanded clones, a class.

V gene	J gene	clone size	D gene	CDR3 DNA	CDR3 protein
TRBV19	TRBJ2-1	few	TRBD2	TGTGCCAGTAGTATAGATCCTTTTGGGCGGGAGGTCAATGAGCAGTTCTTC	CASSIDPFGREVNEQFF
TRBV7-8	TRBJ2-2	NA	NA	TGTGCCAGCAGCTTAGAAGCCCCACTGACACTCTACACCGGGGAGCTGTTTTTT	CASSLEAPLTLYTGELFF
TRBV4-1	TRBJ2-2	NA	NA	TGCGCCAGCAGCCAAACAGTTGTTGGCGGGGAGCTGTTTTTT	CASSQTVVGGELFF
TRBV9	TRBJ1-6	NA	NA	TGTGCCAGCAGCACCCGGACAGAGAATTCACCCCTCCACTTT	CASSTRTENSPLHF
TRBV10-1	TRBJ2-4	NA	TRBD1	TGCGCCAGCAGTAGGGACAGGTGGGACATTCAGTACTTC	CASSRDRWDIQYF
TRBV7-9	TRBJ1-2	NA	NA	TGTGCCAGCAGCTTAGGAGCCGGGTATGGCTACACCTTC	CASSLGAGYGYTF
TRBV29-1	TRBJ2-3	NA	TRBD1	TGCAGCGCCGTACCTGGGGACAGGGCCATAGATACGCAGTATTTT	CSAVPGDRAIDTQYF
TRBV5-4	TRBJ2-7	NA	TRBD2	TGTGCCAGCACCAGACTAGCGGGATCCTACGAGCAGTACTTC	CASTRLAGSYEQYF
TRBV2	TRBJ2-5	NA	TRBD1	TGTGCCAGCAGTGAACAGGGGGATAGGAAAGAGACCCAGTACTTC	CASSEQGDRKETQYF
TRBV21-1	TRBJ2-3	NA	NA	TGTGCCAGCGTCAAATGCGGGAGGGGAAATACGCAGTATTTT	CASVKCGRGNTQYF
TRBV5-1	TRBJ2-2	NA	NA	TGCGCCAGCGGCCGAGGTGCGGGAAGGACCGGGGAGCTGTTTTTT	CASGRGAGRTGELFF